This T cell receptor (beta chain) was found in a study of CD8 T cells in Susac syndrome (dated by TCRdb to between 2019 and 2020). Concerning the study at large: Whether CD8+ T cell activation and differentiation in Susac syndrome was antigen driven was tested using repertoire sequencing. The study compared CD8+ T cell repertoire clonality among about a dozen healthy donors, about 14 Susac syndrome patients and fewer than 19 multiple sclerosis patients. Results the study describes overall, beyond this receptor: The study acknowledged that relatively few individuals were included in the TCR sequencing and HLA analysis.

Of note for this clonotype: The clone's antigen remains unknown. There are no base qualities to consult, and no much larger clone falls within one base.

RNA was extracted using the RNeasy kit, and about 0.45 to 1 microgram was reverse transcribed with random hexamers. The immunoSEQ multiplex PCR assay, which covers 54 Vbeta and 13 Jbeta segments, was used to amplify TCR beta CDR3 regions. To correct PCR amplification bias, a synthetic template baseline was used for both primer optimization and computational correction. On the authors' methods: Reads were assigned to V, D and J genes according to IMGT and analyzed in immunoSEQ Analyzer, with only productive sequences retained. To calculate clonality, Shannon entropy was normalized by log2 of the number of productive unique sequences and then subtracted from one. For each patient and control, public and private clones were evaluated within the 100 most prevalent clones. Clones were defined as Susac-specific if absent from the healthy and MS cohorts, from 1052 published viral clones and from other ImmuneACCESS disease sequences. Starting from the raw public reads, TCRdb applied fastp trimming at Q25, assembled clones with MiXCR and retained in-frame beta chains. For every CDR3 protein sequence, its rows merge into one entry that carries the most common genes and DNA. TCRdb's processing, not the authors' own work, is the source of the V and J calls. The sample data list 400,000 or so distinct CDR3 sequences, and more than 80% of these were observed just once. The ten largest account for 0.09% to 0.15% of the sample.

The germline V gene yields SGHDN for CDR1 and FVKESK for CDR2. V and J are truncated by 4 bases and 1 base respectively, leaving an intervening sequence of 10 bases. The CDR3 holds 14 amino acids from the cysteine to the phenylalanine. Just CDR3 DNA is preserved here, 42 bases in frame from base 1. High-throughput TCR beta sequencing profiled peripheral blood CD8+ and CD4+ T cells from healthy donors, Susac syndrome patients and multiple sclerosis patients. The multiple sclerosis controls were treatment-naive patients who had stable or active relapsing-remitting disease and met the revised McDonald criteria. CD8+ TEMRA cells were enriched by FACS, while bulk CD8+ and CD4+ T cells were purified by magnetic negative isolation. Blood was drawn into EDTA tubes, processed within 24 hours, and PBMCs were isolated by density gradient centrifugation. PBMCs destined for TCR sequencing were cryopreserved in liquid nitrogen and later thawed in a 37 °C water bath. A purity of at least 90% was achieved for sorted or isolated CD4+, CD8+ and CD8+ TEMRA cells.

The receptor chain draws on TRBV14 and TRBJ1-1, with the D gene call left open. Specimen: CD8+ T cells from PBMCs. The source of this sequence is a human donor with multiple sclerosis. The nucleotides read TGTGCCAGCAGCCCACGGATATCGAACACTGAAGCTTTCTTT. It specifies CASSPRISNTEAFF.